This TCR beta chain came from a study of shared T cell receptors in the human thymus. This clone was detected once. This table comes from immunoSEQ multiplex PCR, and its TCRdb copy is limited to in-frame clones, with some not included. The table has approximately 760,000 clones, roughly 88% seen once. This CDR3 has 13 residues. After removal of 10 bases from V and 5 bases from J, the junction contained 10 bases not matched to a gene. Germline V CDR1 and CDR2: MNHEY, SVGAGI. These same data were also listed under a study on human thymus T cells. According to that study: Resections from corrective heart surgery supplied the thymus tissue. Thymic and blood repertoires showed apparently biased V and J gene usage.

This sequence was found in a girl in the first two years of life with a congenital heart defect. Material: thymocytes. The chain carries TRBV6-5 and TRBJ2-7; 8 positions match TRBD1. The CDR3 bases are TGTGCCACCCTAGACAGGGGTTCCAACGAGCAGTACTTC. Translated, it gives CATLDRGSNEQYF.